The clone carrying this TCR beta chain has only a few counts. Its antigen remains unknown. Clones were read by immunoSEQ multiplex PCR, and TCRdb kept only the in-frame ones, dropping some. This table has about 33,000 clones, around nine tenths appearing once. This record comes from a study of a mutant IDH1 vaccine in newly diagnosed glioma. Noted time point: week 23, last vaccination. Vaccinated patients received 300 ug of mutant IDH1 20-mer peptide per dose, with topical imiquimod. V was clipped by 2 bases and J by 3 bases; unmatched bases: 14. Germline CDR1 is MGHRA and CDR2 is YSYEKL. This CDR3 is built from 19 residues.

The chain carries TRBV4-1 and TRBJ1-1; TRBD1 matches 11 bases. The receptor comes from a man aged 40-55 years with glioma. Sequenced material: PBMCs, taken from a glioma patient whose treatment included an IDH1 peptide vaccine. The CDR3 sequence: CASSQKRFGTGGEYTEAFF. CDR3 DNA sequence: TGCGCCAGCAGCCAAAAAAGATTCGGGACAGGGGGAGAGTACACTGAAGCTTTCTTT.